This TCR beta chain comes out of a study of blood T cells in healthy people across ages. Per the germline V gene, CDR1 is DFQATT and CDR2 is SNEGSKA (reference sequence). The CDR3 runs to 20 residues. A second roughly 6 to 11 cycle PCR used barcoded and J-beta primers. MiXCR, run by TCRdb on the 5' RACE reads, gives a single entry per CDR3 protein. The table includes 780,000 or so distinct CDR3 sequences, roughly 50% detected once. The origin of this receptor is a man aged 40-55 years in good health. Sequencing input: blood. The chain carries TRBV20-1 and TRBJ2-5; D might be TRBD2 (6 bases). The DNA matches TRBJ2-7 better at its end, which makes the J call doubtful. The DNA for the CDR3 is TGCAGTGCCAGCGGAGGGCCGCTGCCCGGACCAATAAACACGGGGAGCGAGCAGTACTTC. Amino acid sequence: CSASGGPLPGPINTGSEQYF.